This is a list of T cell receptor beta chains from one sample in a study of OX40 agonist ivuxolimab in advanced cancers. The table came from immunoSEQ multiplex PCR; TCRdb's copy has only in-frame clones and leaves some out. Of about 50,000 clones detected, around 87% appear once; the ten largest clones hold approximately 2%. The sample here was CD4+ or CD8+ T cells sorted from blood, taken in a trial of the OX40 agonist ivuxolimab. All receptors come from an adult with an advanced solid tumor such as melanoma, head and neck, liver or kidney cancer. The CDR3 runs from the conserved cysteine through the conserved F or W. Each record gives: D gene, clone size, J gene, V gene, CDR3 DNA, CDR3 protein. The D gene is left open where the match is weak. Not every row has a clone size; where given, it reads once, few, many or a size class.

d_gene: -
abundance: -
j_gene: TRBJ1-2
v_gene: TRBV28
CDR3nt: TGTGCCAGCAGTTTATCGGGGTCAGGGGTATATGGCTACACCTTC
CDR3aa: CASSLSGSGVYGYTF

d_gene: -
abundance: few
j_gene: TRBJ1-6
v_gene: TRBV18
CDR3nt: TGTGCCACCTCAGAGCAGATTCGCGATTCACCCCTCCACTTT
CDR3aa: CATSEQIRDSPLHF

d_gene: TRBD1
abundance: -
j_gene: TRBJ2-7
v_gene: TRBV29-1
CDR3nt: TGCAGCGTTGCCCGGACAGGTACCTACGAGCAGTACTTC
CDR3aa: CSVARTGTYEQYF

d_gene: TRBD2
abundance: -
j_gene: TRBJ2-3
v_gene: TRBV11-2
CDR3nt: TGTGCCAGCAGCTTAGCCGGGACTAGCTCGGATACGCAGTATTTT
CDR3aa: CASSLAGTSSDTQYF

d_gene: TRBD1
abundance: -
j_gene: TRBJ1-2
v_gene: TRBV30
CDR3nt: TGTGCCTGGACCGGACAGGGAGACAGCTATGGCTACACCTTC
CDR3aa: CAWTGQGDSYGYTF

d_gene: -
abundance: -
j_gene: TRBJ2-7
v_gene: TRBV29-1
CDR3nt: TGCAGCGTTGTTTCTCCGGGAAGCTCCTACGAGCAGTACTTC
CDR3aa: CSVVSPGSSYEQYF

d_gene: -
abundance: -
j_gene: TRBJ1-3
v_gene: TRBV5-6
CDR3nt: TGTGCCAGCAGCCCCGCTGACGTCTCTGGAAACACCATATATTTT
CDR3aa: CASSPADVSGNTIYF

d_gene: -
abundance: -
j_gene: TRBJ2-1
v_gene: TRBV19
CDR3nt: TGTGCCAGTAGTTTCAAATCCCGGTACAATGAGCAGTTCTTC
CDR3aa: CASSFKSRYNEQFF

d_gene: -
abundance: -
j_gene: TRBJ2-7
v_gene: TRBV7-2
CDR3nt: TGTGCCAGCAGCCGCCCCCCGTACGAGCAGTACTTC
CDR3aa: CASSRPPYEQYF

d_gene: -
abundance: -
j_gene: TRBJ2-7
v_gene: TRBV29-1
CDR3nt: TGCAGCCCCCCCGAGGGGGGGGAACCCTACGAGCAGTACTTC
CDR3aa: CSPPEGGEPYEQYF

d_gene: -
abundance: -
j_gene: TRBJ2-3
v_gene: TRBV12-5
CDR3nt: TGTGCTAGTGGGTTACGGGCGACAGATACGCAGTATTTT
CDR3aa: CASGLRATDTQYF

d_gene: -
abundance: -
j_gene: TRBJ1-1
v_gene: TRBV30
CDR3nt: TGTGCCTGGAGTGGACAGTTTGGTACTGAAGCTTTCTTT
CDR3aa: CAWSGQFGTEAFF

d_gene: -
abundance: -
j_gene: TRBJ2-1
v_gene: TRBV10-3
CDR3nt: TGTGCCATCAGTGCCGGGGGAGCCCCTACGGTAAATGAGCAGTTCTTC
CDR3aa: CAISAGGAPTVNEQFF

d_gene: -
abundance: -
j_gene: TRBJ2-7
v_gene: TRBV5-1
CDR3nt: TGCGCCAGCAGCGGGGACAACCTCTACGAGCAGTACTTC
CDR3aa: CASSGDNLYEQYF

d_gene: -
abundance: -
j_gene: TRBJ2-7
v_gene: TRBV30
CDR3nt: TGTGCCTGGAGTGTAATAGCTCTCCACGAGCAGTACTTC
CDR3aa: CAWSVIALHEQYF

d_gene: TRBD2
abundance: -
j_gene: TRBJ2-1
v_gene: TRBV2
CDR3nt: TGTGCCAGCAGTGAATCTAGCGGGGGGGCAAATGAGCAGTTCTTC
CDR3aa: CASSESSGGANEQFF

d_gene: -
abundance: once
j_gene: TRBJ1-1
v_gene: TRBV5-6
CDR3nt: TGTGCCAGCAGCTTGGCGGGACACACGACCGGTGTGAACACTGAAGCTTTCTTT
CDR3aa: CASSLAGHTTGVNTEAFF

d_gene: -
abundance: -
j_gene: TRBJ1-3
v_gene: TRBV6-5
CDR3nt: TGTGCCAGCAGTTACACCCGGGGAGCTGGAAACACCATATATTTT
CDR3aa: CASSYTRGAGNTIYF

d_gene: -
abundance: -
j_gene: TRBJ1-1
v_gene: TRBV18
CDR3nt: TGTGCCAGCTCACCCCCCACCGGTCAGGGGAGGGACACTGAAGCTTTCTTT
CDR3aa: CASSPPTGQGRDTEAFF

d_gene: -
abundance: -
j_gene: TRBJ1-1
v_gene: TRBV5-1
CDR3nt: TGCGCCAGCACACTGGGGGCGGGTACTGAAGCTTTCTTT
CDR3aa: CASTLGAGTEAFF

d_gene: -
abundance: -
j_gene: TRBJ1-1
v_gene: TRBV10-3
CDR3nt: TGTGCCATCAGTGGCACACAGGGCATGAACACTGAAGCTTTCTTT
CDR3aa: CAISGTQGMNTEAFF

d_gene: TRBD2
abundance: -
j_gene: TRBJ2-1
v_gene: TRBV19
CDR3nt: TGTGCCAGTAGTATCAGGGTAGCGGGGGGGTTATATGAGCAGTTCTTC
CDR3aa: CASSIRVAGGLYEQFF

d_gene: TRBD1
abundance: -
j_gene: TRBJ1-2
v_gene: TRBV19
CDR3nt: TGTGCCAGCGGATCACAGGGGGTGGTCGGCTACACCTTC
CDR3aa: CASGSQGVVGYTF

d_gene: -
abundance: once
j_gene: TRBJ1-1
v_gene: TRBV6-5
CDR3nt: TGTGCCAGCAGTCAGTCCTTGAACACTGAAGCTTTCTTT
CDR3aa: CASSQSLNTEAFF

d_gene: TRBD2
abundance: -
j_gene: TRBJ2-1
v_gene: TRBV11-1
CDR3nt: TGTGCCAGCAGCTTAGAAGGGGGGTGGACTAGCGGCCATGAGCAGTTCTTC
CDR3aa: CASSLEGGWTSGHEQFF

d_gene: TRBD2
abundance: few
j_gene: TRBJ2-1
v_gene: TRBV5-1
CDR3nt: TGCGCCAGCACCCCTAGCGGGGCAGGGGGCAATGAGCAGTTCTTC
CDR3aa: CASTPSGAGGNEQFF

d_gene: -
abundance: -
j_gene: TRBJ1-5
v_gene: TRBV18
CDR3nt: TGTGCCAGCTCACCAGGTAATTCAGTTGGAGGAGGCAATCAGCCCCAGCATTTT
CDR3aa: CASSPGNSVGGGNQPQHF

d_gene: -
abundance: -
j_gene: TRBJ2-1
v_gene: TRBV18
CDR3nt: TGTGCCAGCTCACCAGGAACAGGGCCCAATGAGCAGTTCTTC
CDR3aa: CASSPGTGPNEQFF

d_gene: TRBD1
abundance: -
j_gene: TRBJ2-5
v_gene: TRBV4-1
CDR3nt: TGCGCCAGCAGCCAAGGGGACAGGGAAGAGACCCAGTACTTC
CDR3aa: CASSQGDREETQYF

d_gene: TRBD1
abundance: -
j_gene: TRBJ2-7
v_gene: TRBV12-5
CDR3nt: TGTGCTAGTGGTTCCCTCTTGGACAGGTCCTACGAGCAGTACTTC
CDR3aa: CASGSLLDRSYEQYF

d_gene: TRBD2
abundance: -
j_gene: TRBJ2-1
v_gene: TRBV4-3
CDR3nt: TGCGCCAGCAGCCAAGATCGCGGGACTAGCCCTCTCTTC
CDR3aa: CASSQDRGTSPLF

d_gene: -
abundance: -
j_gene: TRBJ2-3
v_gene: TRBV20-1
CDR3nt: TGCAGTGCTAGACACACAGATACGCAGTATTTT
CDR3aa: CSARHTDTQYF

d_gene: TRBD2
abundance: -
j_gene: TRBJ2-7
v_gene: TRBV7-8
CDR3nt: TGTGCCAGCAGCTCGGGACTAGCGGGGTCCTACGAGCAGTACTTC
CDR3aa: CASSSGLAGSYEQYF

d_gene: -
abundance: -
j_gene: TRBJ1-3
v_gene: TRBV7-9
CDR3nt: TGTGCCAGCAGCTACCTGGACGCTTACTCTGGAAACACCATATATTTT
CDR3aa: CASSYLDAYSGNTIYF

d_gene: -
abundance: -
j_gene: TRBJ1-6
v_gene: TRBV6-5
CDR3nt: TGTGCCAGCAGTTACTCGGCGGGATCACCCCTCCACTTT
CDR3aa: CASSYSAGSPLHF

d_gene: -
abundance: -
j_gene: TRBJ2-3
v_gene: TRBV30
CDR3nt: TGTGCCTGGAGTGGGACCGCTAGTGGGACAGATACGCAGTATTTT
CDR3aa: CAWSGTASGTDTQYF

d_gene: -
abundance: -
j_gene: TRBJ2-7
v_gene: TRBV5-5
CDR3nt: TGTGCCAGCAGCTTGTATATGGTCGGACGCACCTACGAGCAGTACTTC
CDR3aa: CASSLYMVGRTYEQYF

d_gene: TRBD2
abundance: -
j_gene: TRBJ2-1
v_gene: TRBV10-2
CDR3nt: TGCGCCAGCAGGGCGGGGGGCCCCCTCTCCTACAATGAGCAGTTCTTC
CDR3aa: CASRAGGPLSYNEQFF

d_gene: TRBD2
abundance: -
j_gene: TRBJ2-3
v_gene: TRBV11-2
CDR3nt: TGTGCCAGCAGCTTAGATATGCGGGGGGGAGCAGATACGCAGTATTTT
CDR3aa: CASSLDMRGGADTQYF

d_gene: TRBD2
abundance: -
j_gene: TRBJ2-3
v_gene: TRBV5-1
CDR3nt: TGCGCCAGCAGCTTGGATGAACTAGCGGGGGGGCCTGGTACAGATACGCAGTATTTT
CDR3aa: CASSLDELAGGPGTDTQYF

d_gene: -
abundance: -
j_gene: TRBJ2-1
v_gene: TRBV7-2
CDR3nt: TGTGCCAGCAGCTTAATTAGCGCCTCCTACAATGAGCAGTTCTTC
CDR3aa: CASSLISASYNEQFF

d_gene: -
abundance: -
j_gene: TRBJ2-6
v_gene: TRBV9
CDR3nt: TGTGCCAGCAGCCTAGAGTCTGGGGCCAACGTCCTGACTTTC
CDR3aa: CASSLESGANVLTF

d_gene: -
abundance: few
j_gene: TRBJ1-1
v_gene: TRBV5-1
CDR3nt: TGCGCCAGCAGCTTGGATGGGCCGAACACTGAAGCTTTCTTT
CDR3aa: CASSLDGPNTEAFF

d_gene: TRBD2
abundance: -
j_gene: TRBJ2-1
v_gene: TRBV18
CDR3nt: TGTGCCAGCTCGCCCTTTAGCGGGAGGAGTCTTTACAATGAGCAGTTCTTC
CDR3aa: CASSPFSGRSLYNEQFF

d_gene: -
abundance: few
j_gene: TRBJ1-5
v_gene: TRBV30
CDR3nt: TGTGCCTGGAGTAGAAACCGGGGAGATCAGCCCCAGCATTTT
CDR3aa: CAWSRNRGDQPQHF